The present T cell receptor beta chain was sequenced within a study of blood T cells in healthy people across ages. For the study at large: The capture of about one barcoded beta molecule per two T cells was achieved by template switching. Study outcomes and limitations: A conclusive naive versus antigen-experienced comparison was prevented by the unsorted PBMCs.

A second roughly 6 to 12 cycle PCR used barcoded and J-beta primers. Every molecule of cDNA carried a tag from a template-switch adaptor with 12 random nucleotides. MiXCR, run by TCRdb on the 5' RACE reads, gives a single entry per CDR3 protein. The sample lists 550,000 to 700,000 distinct CDR3 sequences, roughly 28% occurring once. Caucasian, healthy and from Russia, the donors were aged between 6 and 90. CDR3 length: 13 residues. The V end was cut by 7 bases, the J end by 2 bases, with 13 bases between. Germline-derived CDR1 and CDR2 are DFQATT and SNEGSKA (reference sequence). Note on this clonotype: The target antigen is unknown.

What was sequenced was blood. The receptor was derived from a woman aged 70-85 years in good health. The rearrangement joins TRBV20-1 to TRBJ2-3, with D perhaps TRBD1 or TRBD2 (5 bases each). The CDR3 DNA reads TGCAGTGGGGGCCGGGACCCCACAGATACGCAGTATTTT. Its translation: CSGGRDPTDTQYF.